This T cell receptor (beta chain) is from a study of T cell repertoires in cytomegalovirus infection. Study at large: Indicated by public TCR beta signatures were CMV infection and matching HLA type. General study findings and limits: The study identified carriers of CMV plus the relevant HLA from cumulative public TCR beta family frequency. The ex vivo response showed dominance by HLA-C-restricted CMV-specific TCR beta clonotypes.

As concerns this clonotype: Its antigen is not identified.

TCRdb recomputed calls from the reads with MiXCR, one row per CDR3 protein. This sample yields roughly 570,000 distinct CDR3 sequences, of which around 40% are seen a single time; 40% to 60% belongs to the top ten. The TCR sequence derives from a human donor in good health (CMV status not recorded). Some clones in this sample may be carry-over from other donors' samples. Sequenced here: cultured PBMCs, sampled from culture after CMV antigen stimulation.

The CDR3 loop reads CASSFEQNTEAFF. The CDR3 coding sequence is TGCGCCAGCAGCTTTGAACAGAACACTGAAGCTTTCTTT. The chain links TRBV5-1 to TRBJ1-1; D call uncertain. The germline CDR1 and CDR2 sequences are SGHRS and YFSETQ. There are 13 residues in the CDR3. Trimming cost V 2 bases and J 1 base, with 6 bases left between them.